The rows below give T cell receptor beta chains drawn from one sample of a study of OX40 agonist ivuxolimab in advanced cancers. Data came from immunoSEQ multiplex PCR; TCRdb stores just in-frame clones and leaves some out. This sample has around 63,000 clones, with over 70% found just once. This specimen was CD4+ or CD8+ T cells sorted from blood, taken in a trial of the OX40 agonist ivuxolimab. The source is an adult with an advanced solid tumor such as melanoma, head and neck, liver or kidney cancer. CDR3s include the opening cysteine and the closing phenylalanine or tryptophan. Fields, in order: CDR3 protein, J gene, V gene, clone size. Part of the rows lack a size; the others show once, few, many or a class for expanded clones.

CATGTSPYEQYF,TRBJ2-7,TRBV27,-
CAVRGQFLYGYTF,TRBJ1-2,TRBV6-5,few
CASSLRQGFSYEQYF,TRBJ2-7,TRBV5-8,-
CASRPGQGPDEKLFF,TRBJ1-4,TRBV2,-
CASRPPTDGGYGYTF,TRBJ1-2,TRBV28,few
CASTKGASTDTQYF,TRBJ2-3,TRBV9,-
CASSSGDRSYGYTF,TRBJ1-2,TRBV11-1,-
CASINRGEDYGYTF,TRBJ1-2,TRBV6-5,-
CASSPGQGSYEQYF,TRBJ2-7,TRBV18,few
CASSLSGGNTEAFF,TRBJ1-1,TRBV28,-
CASRVSGGVILTDTQYF,TRBJ2-3,TRBV7-8,once
CASSLSGEQYF,TRBJ2-7,TRBV5-1,-
CATRDGHNEKLFF,TRBJ1-4,TRBV6-7,-
CASSSRDRPQETQYF,TRBJ2-5,TRBV7-7,-
CASGVASNNSPLHF,TRBJ1-6,TRBV10-2,-
CASSSLGAQGRWETQYF,TRBJ2-5,TRBV18,-
CASSDEGGLATDTQYF,TRBJ2-3,TRBV10-1,few
CASSRLAATDTQYF,TRBJ2-3,TRBV28,-
CASSFDFRTSGTDTQYF,TRBJ2-3,TRBV28,-
CASSSSTSGRGNEQFF,TRBJ2-1,TRBV5-4,-
CASSFYLAGQNSYEQYF,TRBJ2-7,TRBV7-2,-
CASSEVSGGTSAKNIQYF,TRBJ2-4,TRBV2,-
CASSLDRRTVYGYTF,TRBJ1-2,TRBV11-2,-
CASSLTQGGNQPQHF,TRBJ1-5,TRBV7-8,few
CASSPSSGVLDTQYF,TRBJ2-3,TRBV18,-
CASSSPGSYGYTF,TRBJ1-2,TRBV7-2,-
CASSHGGGSDEKLFF,TRBJ1-4,TRBV18,-
CASALVGPAGTEAFF,TRBJ1-1,TRBV6-6,-
CASSLNDRADGYTF,TRBJ1-2,TRBV6-6,-
CASRLPLERVRRTGELFF,TRBJ2-2,TRBV12-2,few
CASSERTDNQPQHF,TRBJ1-5,TRBV2,few
CASSPRTSPQETQYF,TRBJ2-5,TRBV4-1,-
CASSDSGNEQFF,TRBJ2-1,TRBV2,once
CASSPQTGMNTEAFF,TRBJ1-1,TRBV9,once
CASSLDQGGKAGELFF,TRBJ2-2,TRBV28,once
CASSIDLRGTEAFF,TRBJ1-1,TRBV6-5,-
CASSSRGPDTQYF,TRBJ2-3,TRBV7-9,-
CASSPQDGEEQETQYF,TRBJ2-5,TRBV18,-
CASSSARADSYNEQFF,TRBJ2-1,TRBV5-4,-
CASSERPAVSPLHF,TRBJ1-6,TRBV25-1,few
CASGRLPSNYGYTF,TRBJ1-2,TRBV28,few
CASRDYQETQYF,TRBJ2-5,TRBV28,-
CASSEWLRDEQFF,TRBJ2-1,TRBV25-1,-
CASSLAGYEQYF,TRBJ2-7,TRBV28,once